This record looks at one T cell receptor (beta chain) sequence and its context. The sample is drawn from a study of blood T cell repertoires in COVID-19. Profiled with immunoSEQ multiplex PCR; TCRdb holds only in-frame clones, not every one. The data show around 270,000 clones, more than 85% seen once. The CDR3 runs to 15 residues. The germline V gene has CDR1 MGHDK and CDR2 SYGVNS. V lost 2 bases, J lost 1 base, and 11 bases lay in between. The chain joins TRBV25-1 to TRBJ1-2; D is unclear. The TCR originated in a young adult with COVID-19, enrolled during active disease. Material: peripheral blood. CDR3 region: CASSEGPGGNYGYTF. CDR3 coding DNA: TGTGCCAGCAGTGAAGGTCCGGGAGGTAACTATGGCTACACCTTC.